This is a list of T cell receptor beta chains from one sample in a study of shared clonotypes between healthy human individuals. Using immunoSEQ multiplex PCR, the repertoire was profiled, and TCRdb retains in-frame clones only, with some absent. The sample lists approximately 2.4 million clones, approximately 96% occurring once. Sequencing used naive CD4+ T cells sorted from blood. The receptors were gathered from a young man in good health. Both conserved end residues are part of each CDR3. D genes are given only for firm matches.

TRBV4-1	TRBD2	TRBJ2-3	CASSISGIGTDTQYF
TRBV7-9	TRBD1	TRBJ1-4	CASSLGQPNEKLFF
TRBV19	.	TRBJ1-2	CASSNPRTAGNYGYTF
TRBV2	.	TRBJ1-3	CASSEGTPSSGNTIYF
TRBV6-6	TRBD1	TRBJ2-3	CASSYQDRATDTQYF
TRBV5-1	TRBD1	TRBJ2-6	CASSAKTGGANVLTF
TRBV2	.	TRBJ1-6	CASRSGRTNPNSPLHF
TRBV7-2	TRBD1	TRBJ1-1	CASSLGAGPGTGGKAFF
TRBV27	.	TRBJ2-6	CASSLGGGGSGANVLTF
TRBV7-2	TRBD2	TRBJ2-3	CASSSPPGRGVTDTQYF
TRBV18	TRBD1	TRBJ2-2	CASSRMGQGNGELFF
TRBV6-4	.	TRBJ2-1	CASSDSLYNEQFF
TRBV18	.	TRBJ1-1	CASSPVDEAFF
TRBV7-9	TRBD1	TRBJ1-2	CASSSGTGGYTF
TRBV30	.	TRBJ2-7	CAWSVLGNEQYF
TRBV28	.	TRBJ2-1	CASRWGTNNEQFF
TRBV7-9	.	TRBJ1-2	CASSLVQGANYGYTF
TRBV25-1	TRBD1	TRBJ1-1	CASSGTGGTDTEAFF
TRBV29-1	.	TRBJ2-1	CSVAAAQYSYNEQFF
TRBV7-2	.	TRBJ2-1	CASSFYGRGYNEQFF
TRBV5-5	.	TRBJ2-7	CASSSDYQFYYEQYF
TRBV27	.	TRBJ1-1	CASRVGATNTEAFF
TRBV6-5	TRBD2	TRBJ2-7	CASSDGTKPYEQYF
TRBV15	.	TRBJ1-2	CATSSGDGANYGYTF
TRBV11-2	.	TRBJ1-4	CASSFLKTPNEKLFF
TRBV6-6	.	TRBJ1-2	CASSTRQTNYGYTF
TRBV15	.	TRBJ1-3	CATSRDLTRGNTIYF
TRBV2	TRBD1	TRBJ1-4	CASSGDRGTGLSEKLFF
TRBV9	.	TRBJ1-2	CASSVDSGGNYGYTF
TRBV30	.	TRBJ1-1	CAWGKVNTEAFF
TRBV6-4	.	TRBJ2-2	CASRLAENTGELFF
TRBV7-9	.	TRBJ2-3	CASSLALQGPTDTQYF
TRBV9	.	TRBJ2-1	CASSVGGAGSGYNEQFF
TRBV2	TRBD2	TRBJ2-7	CASTPTSGVSEQYF
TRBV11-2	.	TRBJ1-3	CASSFSGEPGNTIYF
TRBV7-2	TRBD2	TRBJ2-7	CASSLETSGNHEQYF
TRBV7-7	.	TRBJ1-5	CASSLNQPQHF
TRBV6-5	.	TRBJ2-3	CASSYFSESTDTQYF
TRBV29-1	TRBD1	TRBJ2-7	CSVSPGTGYNYEQYF
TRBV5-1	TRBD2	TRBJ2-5	CASSLAGTSGAQETQYF
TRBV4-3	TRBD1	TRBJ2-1	CASSQDRDRRNEQFF
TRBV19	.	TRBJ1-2	CASSSSRDGYGYTF
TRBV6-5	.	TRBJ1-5	CASSPTNNQPQHF
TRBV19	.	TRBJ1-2	CASSPGTHYGYTF
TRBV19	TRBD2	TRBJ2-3	CASSIGPSGITDTQYF
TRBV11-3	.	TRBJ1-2	CASSSRDLSPTF
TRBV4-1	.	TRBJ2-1	CASSSPLTGTYNEQFF
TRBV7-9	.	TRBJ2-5	CASSVTVGIQETQYF
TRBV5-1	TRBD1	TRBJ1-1	CASRQGIDTEAFF
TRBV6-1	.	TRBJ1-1	CASSERRSKGREEAFF
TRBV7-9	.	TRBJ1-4	CASSLARSNREEKLFF
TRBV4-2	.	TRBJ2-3	CASSQILGVSTDTQYF
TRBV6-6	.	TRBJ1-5	CASSSPGRESQPQHF
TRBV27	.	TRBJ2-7	CASSGSYEQYF
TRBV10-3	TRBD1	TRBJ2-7	CAISTTGGEQYF
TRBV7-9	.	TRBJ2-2	CASSLELYTGELFF
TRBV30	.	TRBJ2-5	CAWRQMGQGLQETQYF
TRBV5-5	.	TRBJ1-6	CASSRDYNSPLHF
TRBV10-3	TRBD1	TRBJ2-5	CAISPGQGNLEETQYF